The TCR beta chain under discussion was sequenced for a study of T cell responses to AZD1222 COVID-19 vaccine. Findings of the study overall: Clonal diversity may have been underestimated in mostly white British donors. Regions 160-218 and 743-854 dominated among vaccine-associated CD4 TCRs spanning spike. After two AZD1222 doses, spike-specific TCR breadth and depth rose versus day 0.

Assay used: immunoSEQ multiplex PCR; TCRdb lists only in-frame clones, some missing. This sample yields about 120,000 clones, of which about nine tenths are seen a single time; approximately 2.6% belongs to the top ten. This clone was recorded only once. Its target is unknown. Trimming removed 1 base at V and 7 bases at J, with 10 bases between. Germline V gives CDR1 LNHNV, CDR2 YYDKDF (reference sequence). The CDR3 extends over 13 amino acids. Sequenced material: peripheral blood, taken 28 days after the second AZD1222 dose. The V call is TRBV15, the J call TRBJ1-1; the D is unclear. The TCR sequence derives from an adult who received the AZD1222 COVID-19 vaccine. The CDR3 DNA reads TGTGCCACCAGCAGAGCATTGGGGAATGAAGCTTTCTTT. Protein product: CATSRALGNEAFF. The whole variable domain, remainder taken from reference TRBV15 and TRBJ1-1, is DAMVIQNPRYQVTQFGKPVTLSCSQTLNHNVMYWYQQKSSQAPKLLFHYYDKDFNNEADTPDNFQSRRPNTSFCFLDIRSPGLGDTAMYLCATSRALGNEAFFGQGTRLTVV.